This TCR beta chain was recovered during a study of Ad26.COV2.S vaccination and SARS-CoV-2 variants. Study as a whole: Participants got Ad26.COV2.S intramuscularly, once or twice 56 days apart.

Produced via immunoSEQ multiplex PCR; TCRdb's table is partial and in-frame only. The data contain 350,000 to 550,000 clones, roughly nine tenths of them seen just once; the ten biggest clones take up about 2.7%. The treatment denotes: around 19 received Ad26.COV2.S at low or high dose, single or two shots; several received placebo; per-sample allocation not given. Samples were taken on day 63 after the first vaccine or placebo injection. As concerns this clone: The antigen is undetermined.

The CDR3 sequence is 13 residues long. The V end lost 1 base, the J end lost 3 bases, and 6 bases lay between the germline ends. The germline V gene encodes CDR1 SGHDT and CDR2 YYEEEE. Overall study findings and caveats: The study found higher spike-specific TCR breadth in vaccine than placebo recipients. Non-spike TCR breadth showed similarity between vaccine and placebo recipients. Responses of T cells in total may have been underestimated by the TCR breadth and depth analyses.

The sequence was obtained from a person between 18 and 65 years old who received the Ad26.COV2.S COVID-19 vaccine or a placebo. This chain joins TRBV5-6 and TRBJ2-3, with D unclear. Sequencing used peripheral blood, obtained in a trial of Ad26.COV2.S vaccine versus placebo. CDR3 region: CASSLYETDTQYF. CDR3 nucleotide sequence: TGTGCCAGCAGCTTGTACGAGACAGATACGCAGTATTTT. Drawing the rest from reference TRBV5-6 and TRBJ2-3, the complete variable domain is DAGVTQSPTHLIKTRGQQVTLRCSPKSGHDTVSWYQQALGQGPQFIFQYYEEEERQRGNFPDRFSGHQFPNYSSELNVNALLLGDSALYLCASSLYETDTQYFGPGTRLTVL.